This paragraph reports one TCR beta chain. It lacks a known antigen. Within one base of it there is no much larger clone, and no base qualities were kept. The collaborating institutions used their own protocols to collect whole blood in K2EDTA tubes. For TCRbeta analysis, collaborator samples were shipped as frozen whole blood, as isolated PBMCs, or as DNA extracted from either sample type. These data originate in a study of blood T cell repertoires in COVID-19 (dated by TCRdb to 2020 to 2022). As for the study more broadly: Samples covering the acute and convalescent phases of COVID-19 were provided by collaborators in the United States, Italy and Spain. The prospective study material was composed of cDNA or gDNA derived from T cells, B-cell-depleted T cells, or PBMCs. Deeply sampled blood TCRbeta repertoires from subjects exposed to, actively infected with, or recovered from COVID-19 were included in the dataset. The repertoires were released in a freely available public database meant as a resource for research on the immune response to SARS-CoV-2. Samples came from the ongoing ImmuneRACE study (first 160 participants) plus 1,254 subjects from 6 global collaborators. Nearly every sample came with metadata listing a de-identified subject ID, COVID-19 status, age in years and sex. Where HLA class I and class II types were available, the types were taken from metadata supplied by the sample provider, not from assay-based typing.

CDR1 and CDR2 were assigned from the germline V gene as MNHEY and SVGAGI. Inclusive of the bounding cysteine and phenylalanine, the CDR3 is 13 residues long. Just the 39-base CDR3 DNA is kept, in frame starting at base 1. V gives up 7 bases and J gives up 1 base, and the segment between their germline ends measures 10 bases. What the work shows at the level of the full study, not this receptor alone: How much clinical and demographic metadata was included differed by source and by participant, and the metadata was provided uncurated.

The immunoSEQ Assay, a bias-controlled multiplex PCR, was used to amplify TCRbeta CDR3 regions from genomic DNA. As for the authors' bioinformatics: The number of nucleated cells in each sample was estimated from the amplification of reference gene primers within the assay. To quantify the absolute abundance of each unique TCRbeta CDR3 rearrangement, sequence reads were collapsed and filtered. For each sample, productive Simpson clonality was calculated as the square root of Simpson's diversity index across productive rearrangements. What TCRdb holds here is the immuneACCESS table cut down to in-frame rearrangements. Part of the clones is not present; checked against another copy, under half of the missing clones reflect an unresolved V gene, and the others are unexplained. V and J calls and clone size are given by that table; D and trimming were obtained from the DNA. The sample profile shows 250,000 to 300,000 clones; roughly 77% of them were found once. Clones ranked in the top ten supply around 3.2% of the sample.

The TCR was taken from an elderly woman with acute or convalescent COVID-19. The chain is made from TRBV6-5 and TRBJ1-1, with no confident D gene call. Sequencing was performed on peripheral blood. The sequence in DNA is TGTGCCAGCACACAACAGTGGAACACTGAAGCTTTCTTT. This codes for CASTQQWNTEAFF.